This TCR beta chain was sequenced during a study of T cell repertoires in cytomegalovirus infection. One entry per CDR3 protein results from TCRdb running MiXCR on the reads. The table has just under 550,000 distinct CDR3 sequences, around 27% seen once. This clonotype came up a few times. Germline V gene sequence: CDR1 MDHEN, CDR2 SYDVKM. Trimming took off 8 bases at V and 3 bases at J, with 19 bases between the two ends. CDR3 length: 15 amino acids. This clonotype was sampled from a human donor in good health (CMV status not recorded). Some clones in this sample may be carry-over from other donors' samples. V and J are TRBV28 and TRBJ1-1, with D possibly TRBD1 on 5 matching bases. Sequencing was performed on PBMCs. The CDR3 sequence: CASAAGGNPDTEAFF. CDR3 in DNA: TGTGCCAGCGCCGCCGGGGGGAATCCTGACACTGAAGCTTTCTTT.